These 23 T cell receptor beta chains came from one sample sequenced in a study of lymphopenia after photon versus proton radiotherapy. Repertoires were generated with immunoSEQ multiplex PCR, while TCRdb's copy carries only in-frame clones and drops some. The sample carries some 25,000 clones, 83% recorded once. Sequencing used peripheral blood, obtained from a patient treated with photon-based radiotherapy. These receptor sequences come from a woman in her forties or fifties with pancreatic cancer.

This rearrangement joins TRBV9 to TRBJ2-3; 9 bases map to TRBD2. The germline V gene encodes CDR1 SGDLS and CDR2 YYNGEE. J gave up 4 bases and V 3 bases, and 3 bases lay outside the gene matches. CDR3 length equals 14 residues. The CDR3: CASSASGKADTQYF. The CDR3 DNA reads as TGTGCCAGCAGCGCTAGCGGGAAAGCAGATACGCAGTATTTT.

V gene TRBV7-2 combines with J gene TRBJ2-1; TRBD2 aligns across 10 bases. The V gene end was trimmed by 0 bases and the J gene end by 4 bases; junction bases not matched to a gene: 6. From germline, CDR1 is SGHTA and CDR2 FQGNSA. The CDR3 covers 17 residues. The CDR3 DNA is TGTGCCAGCAGCTTAGCGCTGTGGACTAGCGGTTACAATGAGCAGTTCTTC. It yields the protein CASSLALWTSGYNEQFF.

The chain carries TRBV5-6 and TRBJ1-1; the D is unclear. Per the germline V gene, CDR1 is SGHDT and CDR2 is YYEEEE. The CDR3 loop spans 13 amino acids. Trimming took off 4 bases at V and 1 base at J, with 8 bases between the two ends. As DNA, the CDR3 is TGTGCCAGCAGCGGACGGGCGAACACTGAAGCTTTCTTT. Its translation is CASSGRANTEAFF.

The chain uses TRBV9 and TRBJ2-7, with TRBD2 identical over 9 bases. Unmatched junction bases numbered 3, after V lost 0 bases and J lost 2 bases. This CDR3 contains 15 residues. Germline V gene data show CDR1 as SGDLS and CDR2 as YYNGEE. As DNA, the CDR3 is TGTGCCAGCAGCGTAGTGGCTAGCGGGACCTACGAGCAGTACTTC. Protein: CASSVVASGTYEQYF.

This clone occurred a few times. This rearrangement joins TRBV27 to TRBJ2-7; D not resolved. The V gene lost 6 bases and the J gene lost 0 bases, with 9 bases spanning the gap. Per germline, CDR1 MNHEY and CDR2 SMNVEV (reference sequence). The CDR3 consists of 13 residues. The CDR3 DNA follows: TGTGCCAGCAGCTGGACCCGCTCCTACGAGCAGTACTTC. Translation: CASSWTRSYEQYF.

The chain combines TRBV7-9 with TRBJ2-4; D possibly corresponds to TRBD2 (7 bases). This CDR3 has 17 amino acids. V gave up 5 bases and J gave up 6 bases, with 23 bases separating them. Per germline, CDR1 SEHNR and CDR2 FQNEAQ (reference sequence). This chain's CDR3 is CASSPSLGGRIVNIQYF. For the CDR3, the DNA is TGTGCCAGCAGCCCCTCGCTCGGGGGGCGAATCGTAAACATTCAGTACTTC.

The chain combines TRBV5-1 with TRBJ2-1, with TRBD1 as a possible D gene (5 bases). CDR3 length equals 14 residues. The V end lost 0 bases, the J end lost 8 bases, and 12 bases lay between the germline ends. Germline-derived CDR1 and CDR2 are SGHRS and YFSETQ. CDR3 bases: TGCGCCAGCAGCTTGGGGCCAGGGCAATATGAGCAGTTCTTC. Residues: CASSLGPGQYEQFF.

The rearrangement links TRBV27 to TRBJ2-3; tentatively, D is TRBD1 or TRBD2 (5 bases each). The CDR3 contains 16 residues. Trimming removed 5 bases from V and 2 bases from J, with 17 bases in between. Germline CDR1 reads MNHEY; CDR2 reads SMNVEV (reference sequence). In DNA, the CDR3 is TGTGCCAGCAGTACATTTGGGGGAGTGAACACAGATACGCAGTATTTT. Its translation is CASSTFGGVNTDTQYF.

The chain has TRBV11-3 and TRBJ2-2; 12 nucleotides agree with TRBD1. CDR1 SGHNT and CDR2 YENEEA come from the germline V gene. The CDR3 has 17 residues. The V segment lost 1 base and the J segment 5 bases; nucleotides outside the gene matches: 5. The CDR3, as DNA: TGTGCCAGCAGCTTAGCGGGACAGGGGGCGCGAACCGGGGAGCTGTTTTTT. Encoded protein: CASSLAGQGARTGELFF.

J is TRBJ2-3 and V is TRBV19; D is unresolved. CDR3 size: 12 residues. The germline CDR1 and CDR2 sequences are LNHDA and SQIVND (reference sequence). Trimming removed 7 bases at V and 4 bases at J, with 9 bases between. The CDR3 region has the DNA TGTGCCAGTAAAGTAGGCGCAGATACGCAGTATTTT. Its translation is CASKVGADTQYF.

The chain recombines TRBV27 with TRBJ2-5, with 8 bases fitting TRBD1. Germline lookup yields CDR1 MNHEY and CDR2 SMNVEV (reference sequence). This CDR3 contains 15 residues. After removal of 6 bases from V and 5 bases from J, the junction contained 11 bases not matched to a gene. Written as DNA, the CDR3 is TGTGCCAGCAGAGTTCCAGGGACAGGATCGGAGACCCAGTACTTC. It is translated as CASRVPGTGSETQYF.

The chain uses TRBV5-6 and TRBJ2-2; TRBD2 is a possible D gene (5 bases). Germline assignment: CDR1 SGHDT and CDR2 YYEEEE. This CDR3 comprises 16 residues. V gave up 4 bases and J gave up 5 bases, with 18 bases separating them. The CDR3 DNA follows: TGTGCCAGCAGCCCGCGTGTCGGAGGCGGGACCGGGGAGCTGTTTTTT. As protein: CASSPRVGGGTGELFF. The full variable domain, in which reference TRBV5-6 and TRBJ2-2 provide the parts outside the CDR3, is DAGVTQSPTHLIKTRGQQVTLRCSPKSGHDTVSWYQQALGQGPQFIFQYYEEEERQRGNFPDRFSGHQFPNYSSELNVNALLLGDSALYLCASSPRVGGGTGELFFGEGSRLTVL.

The rearrangement joins TRBV19 to TRBJ1-5; D gene unclear. The germline V gene encodes CDR1 LNHDA and CDR2 SQIVND (reference sequence). The CDR3 runs 15 residues. The V end was cut by 7 bases, the J end by 4 bases, with 17 bases between. DNA of the CDR3: TGTGCCAGTACCCAGAATCTAGGCAGTAATCAGCCCCAGCATTTT. Translating gives CASTQNLGSNQPQHF. The entire variable domain, with the rest obtained from reference TRBV19 and TRBJ1-5, is as follows: DGGITQSPKYLFRKEGQNVTLSCEQNLNHDAMYWYRQDPGQGLRLIYYSQIVNDFQKGDIAEGYSVSREKKESFPLTVTSAQKNPTAFYLCASTQNLGSNQPQHFGDGTRLSIL.

This clone is medium-sized by share. The chain combines TRBV6-5 with TRBJ2-7; D possibly corresponds to TRBD1 (5 bases). The CDR3 runs 14 residues. Germline V gene data show CDR1 as MNHEY and CDR2 as SVGAGI. Trimming pared 5 bases from V and 0 bases from J, leaving 11 bases between. Written as DNA, the CDR3 is TGTGCCAGCAGTCCCGGACAAGGCTCCTACGAGCAGTACTTC. Translating gives CASSPGQGSYEQYF.

The chain combines TRBV5-6 with TRBJ2-1; 7 nucleotides match TRBD2. The junction had 8 bases not matched to a gene; V was cut back by 4 bases and J by 10 bases. The germline gives CDR1 SGHDT, CDR2 YYEEEE. The CDR3 consists of 13 residues. The CDR3 coding sequence is TGTGCCAGCAGCCCCAGTGATAGCGGGGAGCAGTTCTTC. This codes for CASSPSDSGEQFF.

The V gene is TRBV30, the J gene TRBJ2-7, with unresolved D. V lost 3 bases and J 1 base, leaving 13 bases between the germline ends. Germline V gives CDR1 GTSNPN, CDR2 SVGIG (reference sequence). The CDR3 has 14 residues. The CDR3 DNA reads as TGTGCCTGGAGAGGACGGAGCATTTCCTACGAGCAGTACTTC. This translates into CAWRGRSISYEQYF.

The chain employs TRBV19 and TRBJ2-1; weak D call: TRBD2 (5 bases). The germline V and J ends were trimmed by 5 bases and 6 bases, with 11 bases remaining between them. The germline V gene has CDR1 LNHDA and CDR2 SQIVND (reference sequence). CDR3 length: 13 amino acids. The CDR3 sequence is CASSATSFNEQFF. The CDR3, as DNA: TGTGCCAGTAGTGCAACTAGTTTCAATGAGCAGTTCTTC.

The chain combines TRBV18 with TRBJ2-3; D ambiguous. Germline V gene lookup returns CDR1 KGHSH and CDR2 LQKENI. CDR3 length: 14 residues. Trimming left V 3 bases short and J 4 bases short, with 11 bases between. The CDR3 spells CASSPGRAPDTQYF. The CDR3 nucleotides are TGTGCCAGCTCACCGGGTAGGGCCCCAGATACGCAGTATTTT.

The genes are TRBV7-8 and TRBJ1-2; D gene unclear. The CDR3 consists of 14 residues. V dropped 3 bases and J dropped 4 bases, with 12 bases sitting between them. The germline V gene encodes CDR1 SGHVS and CDR2 FQNEAQ. This chain's CDR3 is CASSFRTGGYGYTF. DNA of the CDR3: TGTGCCAGCAGCTTCCGGACGGGTGGCTATGGCTACACCTTC.

The rearrangement links TRBV29-1 to TRBJ1-1; perhaps TRBD1 as D (6 bases). The CDR3 has 13 amino acids. CDR1 SQVTM and CDR2 ANQGSEA come from the germline V gene. V gave up 4 bases and J gave up 4 bases, with 13 bases separating them. The CDR3 coding sequence is TGCAGCGTTGGAAGTGGACAGCTCACTGAAGCTTTCTTT. It is translated as CSVGSGQLTEAFF.

This chain joins TRBV29-1 and TRBJ2-1; 11 bases are shared with TRBD2. V lost 2 bases and J lost 8; bases outside the gene matches: 8. The CDR3 spans 15 residues. CDR1 is SQVTM, CDR2 ANQGSEA, per germline. The DNA of the CDR3 is TGCAGCGTTGAATCCCCTAGCGGGAGGTACGATGAGCAGTTCTTC. Amino acid sequence: CSVESPSGRYDEQFF.

The chain couples TRBV19 to TRBJ2-2; D is undetermined. With 2 bases removed from V and 2 bases from J, the gap between germline ends came to 6 bases. The CDR3 contains 14 residues. Germline V gene data show CDR1 as LNHDA and CDR2 as SQIVND (reference sequence). The CDR3 here is CASSISVNTGELFF. The CDR3 nucleotides are TGTGCCAGTAGTATAAGTGTTAACACCGGGGAGCTGTTTTTT.

This chain joins TRBV28 and TRBJ1-2; 9 bases map to TRBD1. Losses at the gene ends were 1 base for V and 4 bases for J; bases not matched to a gene: 1. There are 14 residues in the CDR3. Germline lookup yields CDR1 MDHEN and CDR2 SYDVKM. Here the CDR3 reads CASSLSQGAYGYTF. The CDR3 coding sequence is TGTGCCAGCAGTTTATCACAGGGGGCCTATGGCTACACCTTC.